Listed below are T cell receptor beta chains from one sample, sequenced in a study of identical twins. TCRdb redid the calling of the 5' RACE reads with MiXCR, one entry per CDR3 protein. The sample lists approximately 600,000 distinct CDR3 sequences, 9.5% to 10% occurring once. This sample was also put to use in a study of yellow fever vaccine responses in identical twins.

Source material: PBMCs. The source is a young woman in good health. CDR3s include the opening cysteine and the closing phenylalanine or tryptophan. D genes are given only for firm matches. A row's size may be missing; if present it is once, few, many or a size class.

clone_size: NA
j_call: TRBJ2-5
cdr3_length: 17
d_call: TRBD2
v_call: TRBV12-3/TRBV12-4
cdr3_aa: CASSPLLAGGPGETQYF
cdr3_nt: TGTGCCAGCAGTCCGCTACTAGCGGGGGGGCCAGGAGAGACCCAGTACTTC

clone_size: few
j_call: TRBJ2-1
cdr3_length: 12
d_call: TRBD2
v_call: TRBV2
cdr3_aa: CASSEGLARGRF
cdr3_nt: TGTGCCAGCAGTGAAGGACTAGCGCGCGGGAGGTTC

clone_size: many
j_call: TRBJ1-6
cdr3_length: 15
d_call: NA
v_call: TRBV28
cdr3_aa: CASISYGLVNSPLHF
cdr3_nt: TGTGCCAGCATAAGTTACGGCCTAGTTAATTCACCCCTCCACTTT

clone_size: NA
j_call: TRBJ2-1
cdr3_length: 15
d_call: NA
v_call: TRBV18
cdr3_aa: CASSPSLADYNEQFF
cdr3_nt: TGTGCCAGCTCACCGTCCCTGGCAGATTACAATGAGCAGTTCTTC

clone_size: NA
j_call: TRBJ2-3
cdr3_length: 12
d_call: NA
v_call: TRBV12-3/TRBV12-4
cdr3_aa: CASSLPGNTQYF
cdr3_nt: TGTGCCAGCAGTTTACCAGGGAATACGCAGTATTTT

clone_size: few
j_call: TRBJ2-7
cdr3_length: 12
d_call: NA
v_call: TRBV29-1
cdr3_aa: CSGLGGDYEQYF
cdr3_nt: TGCAGCGGATTGGGTGGGGACTACGAGCAGTACTTC

clone_size: NA
j_call: TRBJ2-7
cdr3_length: 14
d_call: NA
v_call: TRBV2
cdr3_aa: CASRKTGTSYEQYF
cdr3_nt: TGTGCCAGCAGAAAGACAGGTACATCCTACGAGCAGTACTTC

clone_size: NA
j_call: TRBJ1-1
cdr3_length: 12
d_call: NA
v_call: TRBV10-3
cdr3_aa: CAIRETNTEAFF
cdr3_nt: TGTGCCATCAGGGAAACGAACACTGAAGCTTTCTTT

clone_size: NA
j_call: TRBJ2-7
cdr3_length: 14
d_call: NA
v_call: TRBV28
cdr3_aa: CASSRGRSAYEQYF
cdr3_nt: TGTGCCAGCAGTCGGGGACGGTCGGCCTACGAGCAGTACTTC

clone_size: NA
j_call: TRBJ2-1
cdr3_length: 17
d_call: NA
v_call: TRBV18
cdr3_aa: CASSPPILTRPGNEQFF
cdr3_nt: TGTGCCAGCTCACCACCGATACTGACCAGGCCAGGTAATGAGCAGTTCTTC

clone_size: NA
j_call: TRBJ2-6
cdr3_length: 17
d_call: NA
v_call: TRBV5-5
cdr3_aa: CASSLLGGLTGANVLTF
cdr3_nt: TGTGCCAGCAGCTTGTTGGGGGGATTGACTGGGGCCAACGTCCTGACTTTC

clone_size: many
j_call: TRBJ2-2
cdr3_length: 14
d_call: NA
v_call: TRBV20-1
cdr3_aa: CSATIGRYTGELFF
cdr3_nt: TGCAGTGCTACCATTGGAAGGTACACCGGGGAGCTGTTTTTT

clone_size: many
j_call: TRBJ1-6
cdr3_length: 16
d_call: TRBD1
v_call: TRBV12-3/TRBV12-4
cdr3_aa: CASSPRGQGAHSPLHF
cdr3_nt: TGTGCCAGCAGTCCTAGGGGACAGGGTGCCCATTCACCCCTCCACTTT

clone_size: many
j_call: TRBJ2-5
cdr3_length: 13
d_call: TRBD2
v_call: TRBV20-1
cdr3_aa: CSAIAGHQETQYF
cdr3_nt: TGCAGTGCTATAGCGGGCCACCAAGAGACCCAGTACTTC

clone_size: NA
j_call: TRBJ1-2
cdr3_length: 13
d_call: TRBD1
v_call: TRBV3-1
cdr3_aa: CASSQTGAYGYTF
cdr3_nt: TGTGCCAGCAGCCAAACAGGGGCCTATGGCTACACCTTC

clone_size: many
j_call: TRBJ1-5
cdr3_length: 13
d_call: NA
v_call: TRBV12-3/TRBV12-4
cdr3_aa: CASRQENNQPQHF
cdr3_nt: TGTGCCAGCAGGCAGGAAAATAATCAGCCCCAGCATTTT

clone_size: few
j_call: TRBJ2-1
cdr3_length: 15
d_call: NA
v_call: TRBV7-6
cdr3_aa: CASSSRQGRGNEQFF
cdr3_nt: TGTGCCAGCAGCTCTCGGCAGGGTAGGGGCAATGAGCAGTTCTTC

clone_size: NA
j_call: TRBJ2-2
cdr3_length: 20
d_call: TRBD2
v_call: TRBV11-2
cdr3_aa: CASSAPRDSGLAGLVRELFF
cdr3_nt: TGTGCCAGCAGCGCCCCCCGGGATTCCGGACTAGCGGGATTAGTCCGGGAGCTGTTTTTT

clone_size: NA
j_call: TRBJ1-1
cdr3_length: 14
d_call: NA
v_call: TRBV28
cdr3_aa: CASSLFEGITEAFF
cdr3_nt: TGTGCCAGCAGTTTATTCGAGGGGATTACTGAAGCTTTCTTT

clone_size: many
j_call: TRBJ2-7
cdr3_length: 12
d_call: TRBD1
v_call: TRBV29-1
cdr3_aa: CSVTQGVYEQYF
cdr3_nt: TGCAGCGTTACTCAGGGGGTCTACGAGCAGTACTTC

clone_size: NA
j_call: TRBJ2-2
cdr3_length: 14
d_call: NA
v_call: TRBV9
cdr3_aa: CASSYPKNTGELFF
cdr3_nt: TGTGCCAGCAGCTATCCCAAGAACACCGGGGAGCTGTTTTTT

clone_size: NA
j_call: TRBJ2-3
cdr3_length: 13
d_call: NA
v_call: TRBV2
cdr3_aa: CASNTDSTDTQYF
cdr3_nt: TGTGCCAGCAATACAGACAGCACAGATACGCAGTATTTT

clone_size: NA
j_call: TRBJ2-7
cdr3_length: 17
d_call: TRBD1
v_call: TRBV10-3
cdr3_aa: CAISERFPGQASYEQYF
cdr3_nt: TGTGCCATCAGTGAGCGCTTTCCGGGACAGGCCTCCTACGAGCAGTACTTC

clone_size: NA
j_call: TRBJ2-3
cdr3_length: 15
d_call: NA
v_call: TRBV20-1
cdr3_aa: CSARRGVAVPDTQYF
cdr3_nt: TGCAGTGCCCGTCGCGGGGTAGCTGTGCCAGATACGCAGTATTTT

clone_size: many
j_call: TRBJ2-3
cdr3_length: 11
d_call: NA
v_call: TRBV7-2
cdr3_aa: CASTLADTQYF
cdr3_nt: TGTGCCAGCACCCTAGCAGATACGCAGTATTTT

clone_size: NA
j_call: TRBJ2-7
cdr3_length: 16
d_call: NA
v_call: TRBV20-1
cdr3_aa: CSAPPRGTGTSYEQYF
cdr3_nt: TGCAGTGCCCCCCCCCGGGGAACAGGGACCTCCTACGAGCAGTACTTC

clone_size: NA
j_call: TRBJ2-3
cdr3_length: 14
d_call: NA
v_call: TRBV10-2
cdr3_aa: CASSETPGSDTQYF
cdr3_nt: TGCGCCAGCAGTGAGACGCCGGGGTCGGATACGCAGTATTTT

clone_size: NA
j_call: TRBJ1-1
cdr3_length: 15
d_call: NA
v_call: TRBV4-3
cdr3_aa: CASSQGVRGRTEAFF
cdr3_nt: TGCGCCAGCAGCCAAGGTGTGCGGGGGCGTACTGAAGCTTTCTTT

clone_size: few
j_call: TRBJ2-5
cdr3_length: 14
d_call: TRBD2
v_call: TRBV20-1
cdr3_aa: CSAPRGGGQETQYF
cdr3_nt: TGCAGTGCTCCCCGCGGGGGAGGCCAAGAGACCCAGTACTTC

clone_size: NA
j_call: TRBJ2-2
cdr3_length: 15
d_call: NA
v_call: TRBV7-9
cdr3_aa: CASSVPGLSTGELFF
cdr3_nt: TGTGCCAGCAGCGTACCGGGACTGAGTACCGGGGAGCTGTTTTTT

clone_size: many
j_call: TRBJ2-1
cdr3_length: 15
d_call: NA
v_call: TRBV7-9
cdr3_aa: CASSHSGSSKDEQFF
cdr3_nt: TGTGCCAGCAGCCATTCCGGGTCCAGTAAGGATGAGCAGTTCTTC